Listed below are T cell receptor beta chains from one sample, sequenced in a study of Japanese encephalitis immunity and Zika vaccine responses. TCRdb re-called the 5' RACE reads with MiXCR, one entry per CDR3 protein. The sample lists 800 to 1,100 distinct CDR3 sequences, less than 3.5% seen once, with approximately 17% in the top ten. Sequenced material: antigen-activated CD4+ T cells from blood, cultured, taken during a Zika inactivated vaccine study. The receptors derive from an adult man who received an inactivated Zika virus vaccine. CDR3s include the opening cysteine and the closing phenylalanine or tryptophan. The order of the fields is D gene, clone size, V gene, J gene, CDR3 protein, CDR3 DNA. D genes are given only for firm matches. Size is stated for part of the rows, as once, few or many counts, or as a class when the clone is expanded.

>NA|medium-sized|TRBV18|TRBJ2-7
CASSPPTRVGDEQYF
TGTGCCAGCTCACCACCGACACGGGTTGGGGACGAGCAGTACTTC
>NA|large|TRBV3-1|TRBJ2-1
CASSPLRDNEQFF
TGTGCCAGCAGCCCCCTAAGGGACAATGAGCAGTTCTTC
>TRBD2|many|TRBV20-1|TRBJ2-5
CSARGSTSGGAFPETQYF
TGCAGTGCTAGAGGGTCGACTAGCGGGGGGGCGTTTCCTGAGACCCAGTACTTC
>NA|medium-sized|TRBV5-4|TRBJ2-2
CASSFQWTAVGGELFF
TGTGCCAGCAGCTTCCAATGGACTGCCGTCGGTGGGGAGCTGTTTTTT
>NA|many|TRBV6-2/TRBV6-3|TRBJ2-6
CASAEDTPSGANVLTF
TGTGCCAGCGCCGAGGACACTCCCTCTGGGGCCAACGTCCTGACTTTC
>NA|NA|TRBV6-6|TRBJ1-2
CASENGFRYTF
TGTGCCAGCGAAAATGGGTTTCGCTACACCTTC
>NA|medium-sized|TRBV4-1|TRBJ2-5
CASSRMGTLGGETQYF
TGCGCCAGCAGCCGAATGGGGACCTTAGGGGGGGAGACCCAGTACTTC
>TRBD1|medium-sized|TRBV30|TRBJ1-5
CAWSVPTGVYQPQHF
TGTGCCTGGAGCGTCCCGACAGGGGTGTATCAGCCCCAGCATTTT
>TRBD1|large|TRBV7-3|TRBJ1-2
CASSTTGGAPYGYTF
TGTGCCAGCAGCACGACAGGGGGCGCCCCCTATGGCTACACCTTC
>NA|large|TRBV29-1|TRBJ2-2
CSVRLPGELFF
TGCAGCGTACGCCTTCCCGGGGAGCTGTTTTTT
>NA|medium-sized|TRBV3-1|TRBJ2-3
CASSQRQGTDTQYF
TGTGCCAGCAGCCAAAGGCAGGGGACAGATACGCAGTATTTT
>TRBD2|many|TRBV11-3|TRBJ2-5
CASSHRGGSVQETQYF
TGTGCCAGCAGCCACCGGGGGGGATCGGTCCAAGAGACCCAGTACTTC
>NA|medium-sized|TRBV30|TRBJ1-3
CAWSIPGQGRRGNTIYF
TGTGCCTGGAGTATCCCCGGGCAGGGGAGGCGTGGAAACACCATATATTTT
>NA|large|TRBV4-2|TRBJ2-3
CASSQVPDGKYRTDTQYF
TGTGCCAGCAGCCAAGTACCCGATGGGAAATATCGCACAGATACGCAGTATTTT
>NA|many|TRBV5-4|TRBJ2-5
CASSPGGREETQYF
TGTGCCAGCAGCCCCGGGGGACGGGAAGAGACCCAGTACTTC
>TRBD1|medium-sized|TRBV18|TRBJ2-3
CASSQDRGPTDTQYF
TGTGCCAGCTCACAGGACAGGGGACCTACAGATACGCAGTATTTT
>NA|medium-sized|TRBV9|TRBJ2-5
CASSARLQETQYF
TGTGCCAGCAGCGCCAGACTACAAGAGACCCAGTACTTC
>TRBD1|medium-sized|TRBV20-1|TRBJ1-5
CSARTGPSNRNQPQHF
TGCAGTGCTAGGACAGGGCCTTCTAACCGCAATCAGCCCCAGCATTTT
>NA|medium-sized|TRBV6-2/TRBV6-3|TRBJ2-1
CASSYYGGLYNEQFF
TGTGCCAGCAGTTACTACGGGGGCCTATACAATGAGCAGTTCTTC
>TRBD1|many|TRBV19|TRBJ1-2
CASLGTALTRGYTF
TGTGCCAGTCTAGGGACAGCCCTCACTAGGGGCTACACCTTC
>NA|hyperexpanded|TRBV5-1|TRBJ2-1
CASSLEGLSSYNEQFF
TGCGCCAGCAGCTTGGAGGGGCTTAGCTCCTACAATGAGCAGTTCTTC
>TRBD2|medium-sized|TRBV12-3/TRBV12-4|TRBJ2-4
CASSLALGGGAKNIQYF
TGTGCCAGCAGTTTAGCGCTTGGGGGGGGTGCCAAAAACATTCAGTACTTC
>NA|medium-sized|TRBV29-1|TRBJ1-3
CSVEGQDSGNTIYF
TGCAGCGTTGAAGGCCAGGACTCTGGAAACACCATATATTTT
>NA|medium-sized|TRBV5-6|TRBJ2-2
CASSLLRAGELFF
TGTGCCAGCAGCCTGCTCAGGGCCGGGGAGCTGTTTTTT